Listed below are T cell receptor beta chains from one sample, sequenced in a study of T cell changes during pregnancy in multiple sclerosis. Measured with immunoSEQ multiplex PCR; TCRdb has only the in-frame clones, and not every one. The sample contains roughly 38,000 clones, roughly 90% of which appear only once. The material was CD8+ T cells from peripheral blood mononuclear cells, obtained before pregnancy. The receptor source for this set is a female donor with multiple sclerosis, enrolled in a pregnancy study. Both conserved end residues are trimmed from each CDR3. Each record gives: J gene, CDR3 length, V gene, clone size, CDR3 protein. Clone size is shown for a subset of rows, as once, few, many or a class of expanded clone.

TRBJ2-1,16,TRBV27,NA,ASSLLAGGPDSYNEQF
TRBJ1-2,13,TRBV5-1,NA,ASAPGTGGGYGYT
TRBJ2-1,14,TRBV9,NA,ASSASQKIENNEQF
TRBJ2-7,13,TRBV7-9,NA,ASSLEGGGRYEQY
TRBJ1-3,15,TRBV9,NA,ASSPSGTANSGNTIY
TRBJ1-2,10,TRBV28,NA,ASSPGASGYT
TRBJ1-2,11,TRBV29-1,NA,SVYGQRIDGYT
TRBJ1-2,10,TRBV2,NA,ASQGGRYGYT
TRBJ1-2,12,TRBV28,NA,ASSLTGKGYGYT
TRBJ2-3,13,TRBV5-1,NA,ASRKRGGFTDTQY
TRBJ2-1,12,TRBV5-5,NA,ASSFQDWDSEQF
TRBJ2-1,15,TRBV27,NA,ARIGGAGRSSYNEQF
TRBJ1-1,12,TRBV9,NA,ASSGGTVDTEAF
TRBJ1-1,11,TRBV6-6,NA,ASSPRANTEAF
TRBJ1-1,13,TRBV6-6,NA,ASSYGTGTNTEAF
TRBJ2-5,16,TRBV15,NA,ATSRDKGPGSFQETQY
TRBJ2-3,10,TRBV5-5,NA,ASGPSTDTQY
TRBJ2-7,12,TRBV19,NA,ASSFAGGSYEQY
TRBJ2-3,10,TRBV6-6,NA,ASSGGSDTQY
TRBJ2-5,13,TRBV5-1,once,ASSPAGQTIETQY
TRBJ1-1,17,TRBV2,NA,ASSDGISRDRGKNTEAF
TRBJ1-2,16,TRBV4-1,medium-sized,ASSQGRTGESANYGYT
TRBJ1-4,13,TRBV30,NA,AWSVGAATNEKLF
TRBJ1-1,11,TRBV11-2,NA,ASSPIGQLEAF
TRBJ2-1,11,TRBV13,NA,ASSLGDSNEQF
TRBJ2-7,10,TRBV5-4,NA,ASSLVRDEQY
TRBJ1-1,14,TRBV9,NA,ASSVAPTGGYTEAF
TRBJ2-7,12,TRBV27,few,ASSLSIPGYEQY
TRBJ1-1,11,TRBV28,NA,ASRPQGDTEAF
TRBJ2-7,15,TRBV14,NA,ASSPASGSWWAYEQY
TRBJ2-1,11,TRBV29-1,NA,SVRSGKRGEQF
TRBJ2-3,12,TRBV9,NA,ASSVVDRADTQY
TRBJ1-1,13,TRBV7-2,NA,ASLARTGSKTEAF
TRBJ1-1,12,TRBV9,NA,ASSVQGVSTEAF
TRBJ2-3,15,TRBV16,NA,ASSQSLLTTSTDTQY
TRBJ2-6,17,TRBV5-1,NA,ASSLRAGTGYSGANVLT
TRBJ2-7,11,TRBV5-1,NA,ASSPGGTHEQY
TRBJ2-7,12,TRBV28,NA,ASSFMGQGNEQY
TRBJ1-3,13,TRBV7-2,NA,ASSLVLSSGNTIY
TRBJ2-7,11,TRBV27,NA,ASSKGLAREQY